This is a list of T cell receptor beta chains from one sample in a study of T cells in Graves' hyperthyroidism and ophthalmopathy. TCRdb called the multiplex PCR reads again in MiXCR, with one record for every CDR3 protein. There are around 500,000 distinct CDR3 sequences in the sample; 16% occur only once, and less than 30% lies in the top ten. Sequencing used blood. The receptors originated from a woman aged 25 to 39 with Graves' ophthalmopathy. CDR3s include the opening cysteine and the closing phenylalanine or tryptophan. D genes are given only for firm matches. Not every row has a clone size; where given, it reads once, few, many or a size class.

j_call | clone_size | d_call | v_call | cdr3_aa | cdr3_nt
TRBJ2-3 | many | TRBD2 | TRBV30 | CAWSVLAVDVDTQYF | TGTGCCTGGAGTGTACTAGCGGTCGACGTAGATACGCAGTATTTT
TRBJ2-1 | NA | NA | TRBV29-1 | CSVGSTNNEQFF | TGCAGCGTTGGGAGCACCAATAATGAGCAGTTCTTC
TRBJ2-2 | NA | TRBD2 | TRBV5-8 | CASGSGLAGHTGELFF | TGTGCCAGCGGCTCCGGACTAGCGGGTCACACCGGGGAGCTGTTTTTT
TRBJ1-2 | many | NA | TRBV6-5 | CASSYTNGGYTF | TGTGCCAGCAGTTACACTAACGGGGGCTACACCTTC
TRBJ2-2 | NA | NA | TRBV30 | CAWSSWGRTGELFF | TGTGCCTGGAGTTCCTGGGGGCGCACCGGGGAGCTGTTTTTT
TRBJ2-3 | many | NA | TRBV7-6 | CASSLEGVGTSSTDTQYF | TGTGCCAGCAGCTTAGAAGGGGTGGGGACGTCTAGCACAGATACGCAGTATTTT
TRBJ2-3 | many | TRBD2 | TRBV3-1 | CASSSTAGGPGADTQYF | TGTGCCAGCAGCTCCACAGCGGGAGGGCCAGGAGCAGATACGCAGTATTTT
TRBJ1-1 | many | NA | TRBV7-9 | CASTHGVVEAEAFF | TGTGCCAGCACCCACGGCGTCGTGGAGGCTGAAGCTTTCTTT
TRBJ1-5 | many | NA | TRBV2 | CASSKDLSNQPQHF | TGTGCCAGCAGTAAGGACCTGAGCAATCAGCCCCAGCATTTT
TRBJ2-7 | many | NA | TRBV5-1 | CASSLDSEQYF | TGCGCCAGCAGCTTGGACAGCGAGCAGTACTTC
TRBJ2-5 | few | NA | TRBV3-1 | CASTSHMDNETQYF | TGTGCCAGCACCTCCCACATGGACAACGAGACCCAGTACTTC
TRBJ1-3 | many | NA | TRBV12-3/TRBV12-4 | CASSSTGFGNTIYF | TGTGCCAGCAGTTCAACAGGGTTCGGAAACACCATATATTTT
TRBJ1-3 | few | TRBD1 | TRBV6-5 | CASSYQGAIGNTIYF | TGTGCCAGCAGTTACCAGGGGGCCATTGGAAACACCATATATTTT
TRBJ1-1 | NA | TRBD1 | TRBV10-3 | CAIRTRGTANTEAFF | TGTGCCATCAGAACGCGGGGGACAGCGAACACTGAAGCTTTCTTT
TRBJ1-5 | many | TRBD1 | TRBV7-8 | CASSTTTGVNQPQHF | TGTGCCAGCAGCACTACCACAGGGGTAAATCAGCCCCAGCATTTT
TRBJ1-5 | many | NA | TRBV5-5 | CASSLARVSNQPQHF | TGTGCCAGCAGCTTGGCCAGGGTGAGCAATCAGCCCCAGCATTTT
TRBJ2-1 | few | TRBD1 | TRBV6-1 | CASSPVDRGSYNEQFF | TGTGCCAGCAGCCCCGTCGACAGGGGTTCCTACAATGAGCAGTTCTTC
TRBJ2-7 | many | NA | TRBV4-3 | CASSQDFAGTYEQYF | TGCGCCAGCAGCCAAGATTTCGCGGGAACCTACGAGCAGTACTTC
TRBJ2-7 | many | NA | TRBV12-3/TRBV12-4 | CASCPSGRTYEQYF | TGTGCCAGCTGTCCTTCCGGGAGAACCTACGAGCAGTACTTC
TRBJ2-7 | many | NA | TRBV20-1 | CSASGKGIGYEQYF | TGCAGTGCTTCCGGGAAAGGGATAGGCTACGAGCAGTACTTC
TRBJ2-3 | NA | TRBD2 | TRBV7-9 | CASSLFRTSGVTSTDTQYF | TGTGCCAGCAGCCTTTTCCGGACTAGCGGGGTGACTTCCACAGATACGCAGTATTTT
TRBJ2-2 | few | NA | TRBV6-5 | CASCDVTPNTGELFF | TGTGCCAGCTGTGACGTCACCCCTAATACCGGGGAGCTGTTTTTT
TRBJ2-7 | many | TRBD1 | TRBV7-4 | CASNKGDRSYEQYF | TGTGCCAGCAACAAGGGGGACAGATCCTACGAGCAGTACTTC
TRBJ2-1 | many | NA | TRBV7-9 | CASSLAPRYNEQFF | TGTGCCAGCAGCTTGGCTCCCCGATACAATGAGCAGTTCTTC
TRBJ2-5 | many | TRBD1 | TRBV20-1 | CSARVGTGGLETQYF | TGCAGTGCTAGGGTCGGAACAGGGGGCCTGGAGACCCAGTACTTC
TRBJ1-2 | many | NA | TRBV6-5 | CASSYSGAGGGYTF | TGTGCCAGCAGTTACTCGGGGGCAGGTGGTGGCTACACCTTC
TRBJ2-2 | NA | TRBD2 | TRBV28 | CASSHLPGGDGGDTGELFF | TGTGCCAGCAGTCACCTCCCAGGCGGCGACGGGGGGGACACCGGGGAGCTGTTTTTT
TRBJ2-5 | NA | TRBD1 | TRBV7-7 | CASTLGTGGGETQYF | TGTGCCAGCACCCTCGGGACAGGGGGCGGAGAGACCCAGTACTTC
TRBJ2-1 | few | NA | TRBV6-1 | CASRTPLAATDYNEQFF | TGTGCCAGCAGGACCCCGTTGGCGGCGACGGATTACAATGAGCAGTTCTTC
TRBJ2-3 | many | TRBD2 | TRBV20-1 | CSARMPSGRTDTQYF | TGCAGTGCTAGAATGCCTAGCGGGAGGACAGATACGCAGTATTTT
TRBJ2-1 | many | TRBD2 | TRBV20-1 | CSATLLRESAEQFF | TGCAGTGCTACACTCTTGCGGGAGTCCGCTGAGCAGTTCTTC
TRBJ1-4 | NA | NA | TRBV20-1 | CSVGRPNEKLFF | TGCAGTGTAGGGCGGCCTAATGAAAAACTGTTTTTT
TRBJ2-3 | many | NA | TRBV5-1 | CASSPGPGLGRQYF | TGCGCCAGCAGCCCGGGACCGGGGCTCGGGAGGCAGTATTTT
TRBJ2-1 | many | NA | TRBV7-8 | CASSLGRVSYNEQFF | TGTGCCAGCAGCTTAGGCAGGGTAAGCTACAATGAGCAGTTCTTC
TRBJ1-1 | few | TRBD1 | TRBV10-3 | CAIRAHGTDTEAFF | TGTGCCATCAGGGCCCACGGGACAGACACTGAAGCTTTCTTT
TRBJ1-1 | many | NA | TRBV20-1 | CSAGDMNTEAFF | TGCAGCGCAGGGGATATGAACACTGAAGCTTTCTTT
TRBJ1-1 | few | TRBD1 | TRBV20-1 | CSAWDGRGRTEAFF | TGCAGTGCTTGGGATGGCAGGGGGCGGACTGAAGCTTTCTTT
TRBJ1-1 | many | TRBD1 | TRBV20-1 | CSAREGTGNTEAFF | TGCAGTGCTAGAGAGGGGACAGGGAACACTGAAGCTTTCTTT
TRBJ1-6 | many | NA | TRBV2 | CASSDRRTAPLSPLHF | TGTGCCAGCAGTGATCGGCGAACCGCTCCACTCTCACCCCTCCACTTT
TRBJ2-7 | many | TRBD1 | TRBV7-2 | CASSLAGTGSGEQYF | TGTGCCAGCAGCTTAGCGGGGACAGGGTCGGGAGAGCAGTACTTC
TRBJ2-1 | few | TRBD2 | TRBV14 | CASSPPGLAGVSEQFF | TGTGCCAGCAGCCCCCCGGGACTAGCGGGAGTTAGTGAGCAGTTCTTC
TRBJ2-3 | NA | TRBD2 | TRBV4-1 | CASNSAGGLEDTDTQYF | TGCGCCAGCAATTCAGCGGGAGGGCTTGAGGACACAGATACGCAGTATTTT
TRBJ2-7 | many | NA | TRBV27 | CASSLSGTPAYEQYF | TGTGCCAGCAGTTTATCCGGGACACCAGCCTACGAGCAGTACTTC
TRBJ1-1 | NA | NA | TRBV6-2/TRBV6-3 | CASGPGNWGTEAFF | TGTGCCAGCGGACCGGGAAATTGGGGCACTGAAGCTTTCTTT
TRBJ2-1 | few | TRBD1 | TRBV10-3 | CATSPGTGVDEQFF | TGTGCCACCTCACCCGGGACAGGGGTGGATGAGCAGTTCTTC
TRBJ2-3 | few | NA | TRBV20-1 | CSALSADTQYF | TGCAGTGCGCTATCCGCAGATACGCAGTATTTT
TRBJ1-1 | many | NA | TRBV18 | CASSPDTTNTEAFF | TGTGCCAGCTCACCAGACACCACGAACACTGAAGCTTTCTTT
TRBJ2-7 | many | TRBD1 | TRBV11-2 | CASSFEQGMGEQYF | TGTGCCAGCAGCTTCGAACAGGGGATGGGCGAGCAGTACTTC
TRBJ2-1 | NA | TRBD2 | TRBV6-1 | CASSRRLAGGVEQFF | TGTGCCAGCAGTCGCCGACTAGCGGGAGGTGTCGAGCAGTTCTTC
TRBJ2-7 | many | NA | TRBV30 | CAWSEGGGFYEQYF | TGTGCCTGGAGTGAGGGGGGGGGTTTCTACGAGCAGTACTTC
TRBJ1-1 | many | NA | TRBV10-3 | CAISESYGRTEAFF | TGTGCCATCAGTGAGTCGTACGGGAGGACTGAAGCTTTCTTT
TRBJ2-1 | NA | TRBD2 | TRBV27 | CASQPPGLAGGRSSYNEQFF | TGTGCCAGCCAACCTCCGGGACTAGCGGGAGGGCGGTCCTCCTACAATGAGCAGTTCTTC
TRBJ1-1 | NA | NA | TRBV29-1 | CSVGVSEGWWNTEAFF | TGCAGCGTTGGGGTGTCGGAGGGGTGGTGGAACACTGAAGCTTTCTTT
TRBJ2-3 | many | TRBD2 | TRBV28 | CASSDLRASGITDTQYF | TGTGCCAGCAGTGACCTCCGGGCTAGCGGGATTACAGATACGCAGTATTTT
TRBJ1-6 | many | NA | TRBV5-1 | CASSKERGFNSPLHF | TGCGCCAGCAGCAAGGAGAGGGGCTTTAATTCACCCCTCCACTTT
TRBJ2-1 | many | NA | TRBV2 | CASSAGGQIQRERFYNEQFF | TGTGCCAGCTCCGCCGGGGGACAGATACAGCGGGAGAGATTCTACAATGAGCAGTTCTTC
TRBJ2-6 | few | NA | TRBV19 | CASGLTSGANVLTF | TGTGCCAGTGGCTTGACCTCTGGGGCCAACGTCCTGACTTTC
TRBJ2-1 | few | TRBD2 | TRBV6-2/TRBV6-3 | CASKDLAGPQRSYNEQFF | TGTGCCAGCAAAGACTTAGCGGGCCCCCAGCGCTCCTACAATGAGCAGTTCTTC
TRBJ2-5 | many | TRBD1 | TRBV7-2 | CASSLVGTGMETQYF | TGTGCCAGCAGCTTAGTCGGGACAGGGATGGAGACCCAGTACTTC